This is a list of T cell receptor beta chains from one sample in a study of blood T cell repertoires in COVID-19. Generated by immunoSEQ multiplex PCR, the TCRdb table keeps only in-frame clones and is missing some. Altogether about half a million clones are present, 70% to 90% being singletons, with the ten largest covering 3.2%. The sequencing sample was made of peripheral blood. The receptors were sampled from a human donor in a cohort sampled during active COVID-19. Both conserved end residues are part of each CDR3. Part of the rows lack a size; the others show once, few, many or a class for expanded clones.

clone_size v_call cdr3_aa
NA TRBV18 CASSPTTGGSGANVLTF
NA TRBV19 CASGTGINYGYTF
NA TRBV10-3 CAIALDRSNQPQHF
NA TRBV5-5 CASSPSGNSYNEQFF
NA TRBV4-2 CASSQDLRDEKLFF
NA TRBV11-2 CASVRQGTLNTEAFF
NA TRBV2 CASSETAGGYTGELFF
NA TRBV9 CASSATSGSYNEQFF
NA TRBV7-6 CASSLRQDADTQYF
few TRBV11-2 CASSLNGGVYGYTF
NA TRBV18 CASSQTSGKETQYF
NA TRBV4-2 CASSRDSTTSTQYF
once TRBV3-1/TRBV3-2 CASGRGSSYNEQFF
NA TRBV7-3 CASSSRLAANTDTQYF
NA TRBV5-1 CASSLGSGTDTQYF
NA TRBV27 CASSLLDRVTEAFF
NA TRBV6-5 CASSRQGVIDTQYF
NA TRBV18 CASSPPGVAYEQYF
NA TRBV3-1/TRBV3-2 CASSQDSLADNEQFF
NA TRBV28 CASSFLQATNEKLFF
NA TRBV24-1 CATSDHGQGGYNEQFF
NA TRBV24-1 CATSGRGFYNEQFF
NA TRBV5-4 CASSSRLAGGEQFF
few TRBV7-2 CASSQTRETNQPQHF
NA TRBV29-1 CSALQGAMNTEAFF
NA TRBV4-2 CASSQEGGLVSDTQYF
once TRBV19 CASSGGGDEQYF
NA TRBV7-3 CASSLVGTSKLEQYF
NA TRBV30 CAWNPPIASGYEQYF
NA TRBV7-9 CAGGRGTEAFF
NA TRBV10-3 CAISEVNAGDYGYTF
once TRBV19 CASKAAGGSAQYF
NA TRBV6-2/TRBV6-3 CASSLDYETYGYTF
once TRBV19 CASKTGTGIINEQFF
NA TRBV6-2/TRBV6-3 CASSQDRAFGNTIYF
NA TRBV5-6 CASSLERGHYGYTF
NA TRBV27 CASSLQGTPIYGYTF
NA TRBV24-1 CATSDISSYEQYF